What follows describes a single TCR beta chain. No antigen is known for it. Distinct nucleotide sequences in the sample also encode this CDR3. The sample comes from a study of Tregs in tolerant kidney transplant recipients. V was trimmed by 6 bases and J by 0 bases, leaving 12 bases between them. There are 14 residues in the CDR3. The V gene's germline CDR1 is LNHDA and CDR2 SQIVND (reference sequence). Recipients received nonmyeloablative bone marrow transplants from related graft donors, with transient mixed chimerism. Clones were read by immunoSEQ multiplex PCR, and TCRdb kept only the in-frame ones, dropping some. Among about 55,000 clones listed, about 90% were seen once. Study results and limitations: Expanding Tregs on activated donor B cells appeared to best identify donor-specific TCRbeta clones.

Sequences were derived from CD8+ T cells from blood (PBMCs), sampled 24 months after the transplant. The chain employs TRBV19 and TRBJ2-7, with D possibly TRBD1 on 5 matching bases. The clonotype was recovered from a human patient who received a combined kidney and bone marrow transplant. The graft donor may have contributed some T cells. The CDR3 region has the DNA TGTGCCAGTAGCCCCTCAAGGGGCTCCTACGAGCAGTACTTC. Translating it yields CASSPSRGSYEQYF.